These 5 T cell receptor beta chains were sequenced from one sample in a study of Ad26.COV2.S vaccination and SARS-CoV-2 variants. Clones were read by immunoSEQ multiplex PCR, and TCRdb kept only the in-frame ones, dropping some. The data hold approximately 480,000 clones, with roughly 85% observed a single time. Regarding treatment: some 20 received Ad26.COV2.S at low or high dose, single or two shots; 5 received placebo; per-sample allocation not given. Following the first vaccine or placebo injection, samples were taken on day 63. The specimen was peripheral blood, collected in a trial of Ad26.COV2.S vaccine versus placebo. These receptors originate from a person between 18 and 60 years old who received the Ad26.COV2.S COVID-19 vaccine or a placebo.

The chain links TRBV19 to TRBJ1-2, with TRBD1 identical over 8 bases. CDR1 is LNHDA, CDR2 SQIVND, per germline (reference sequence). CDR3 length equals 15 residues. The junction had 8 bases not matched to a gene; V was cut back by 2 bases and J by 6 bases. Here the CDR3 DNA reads TGTGCCAGTAGTATACGGTTTTCAGGGGGCGATGGCTACACCTTC. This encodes CASSIRFSGGDGYTF.

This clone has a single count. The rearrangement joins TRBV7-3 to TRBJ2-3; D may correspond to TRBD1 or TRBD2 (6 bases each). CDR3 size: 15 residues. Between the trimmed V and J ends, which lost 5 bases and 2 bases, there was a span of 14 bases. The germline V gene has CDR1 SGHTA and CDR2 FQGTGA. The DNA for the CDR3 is TGTGCCAGCAGCCTATTAGGGGGGTTCACAGATACGCAGTATTTT. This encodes CASSLLGGFTDTQYF.

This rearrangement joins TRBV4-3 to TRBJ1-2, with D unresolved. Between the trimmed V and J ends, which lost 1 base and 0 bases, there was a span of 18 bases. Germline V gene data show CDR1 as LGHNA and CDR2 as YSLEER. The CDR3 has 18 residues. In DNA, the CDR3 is TGCGCCAGCAGCCAAGTGGGTGCGAGCCCCTCGGCTAACTATGGCTACACCTTC. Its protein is CASSQVGASPSANYGYTF.

In DNA, the CDR3 is TGTGCCAGCAGCTCCCCCAGGGGGGGGGCGATTGGTGGCTACACCTTC. This gives the protein CASSSPRGGAIGGYTF. The rearrangement joins TRBV7-2 to TRBJ1-2; 7 bases map to TRBD1. J was trimmed by 7 bases and V by 4 bases; bases with no gene match: 15. CDR3 size: 16 residues. The germline gives CDR1 SGHTA, CDR2 FQGNSA.

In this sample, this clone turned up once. CDR3 region: CASSLNLNRDSNQPQHF. Here the CDR3 DNA reads TGTGCCAGCAGCTTAAACCTAAACCGGGACAGTAATCAGCCCCAGCATTTT. V and J are TRBV5-5 and TRBJ1-5; 7 bases are shared with TRBD1. This CDR3 comprises 17 residues. Germline V lookup: CDR1 SGHKS, CDR2 YYEKEE (reference sequence). Trimming removed 2 bases from V and 4 bases from J; junction bases left unmatched: 12.